Included here is one T cell receptor (beta chain) sequence, with context. Its antigen is unknown. Germline lookup yields CDR1 KGHSH and CDR2 LQKENI. The CDR3 consists of 16 residues. The V segment lost 3 bases and the J segment 6 bases; nucleotides outside the gene matches: 9. PCR used 60 Vbeta primers and 13 Jbeta primers. Sequenced by immunoSEQ multiplex PCR; TCRdb stores in-frame clones only, minus some. The profile shows about 120,000 clones, about 74% of them singletons. These data originate in a study of cytomegalovirus exposure and HLA in healthy donors. Study-wide findings and caveats: Judged likely to be a sequencing artifact was a cluster of highly shared sequence variants. In a later analysis, donors in an Asian-associated ancestry cluster reportedly had fewer N-insertions in productive TCRs than the cohort mean. What TCR beta sequences reportedly achieved was accurate prediction of HLA-A and HLA-B alleles in most subjects. Data from an earlier analysis indicated that most TCR beta V segments were productive either about 90% or about 30% of the time.

This rearrangement joins TRBV18 to TRBJ2-3; the match to TRBD2 covers 10 bases. The material sequenced was PBMCs. The clonotype was recovered from a female donor in good health and CMV-seronegative. This CDR3 is CASSPAASGGRDTQYF. Written as DNA, the CDR3 is TGTGCCAGCTCACCCGCGGCTAGCGGGGGCAGGGATACGCAGTATTTT.